A single T cell receptor (beta chain) is shown here with its context. Which antigen it targets is not known. There are no base qualities to consult, and no much larger clone falls within one base. This sample stems from a study of blood T cell repertoires in COVID-19 (dated by TCRdb to 2018 to 2020). Background for the entire study: Samples from collaborators originated in the United States, Italy and Spain and spanned both the acute and convalescent phases of COVID-19. The prospective study material was composed of cDNA or gDNA derived from T cells, B-cell-depleted T cells, or PBMCs. Subjects who had been exposed to COVID-19, were actively infected with it, or had recovered from it provided the deeply sampled blood TCRbeta repertoires that made up the dataset. The repertoires were released in a freely available public database meant as a resource for research on the immune response to SARS-CoV-2. Samples came from the ongoing ImmuneRACE study (first 160 participants) plus 1,254 subjects from 6 global collaborators. A de-identified subject ID, COVID-19 status, age in years and sex were almost always included in the sample metadata. Where available, HLA class I and class II types were obtained from metadata supplied by the sample provider rather than from assay-based typing. Beyond this particular receptor, the publication reports: The quantity of clinical and demographic metadata differed by source and by participant and was supplied without curation.

Collaborating institutions collected whole blood in K2EDTA tubes following their own protocols. For TCRbeta analysis, collaborator samples were shipped as frozen whole blood, as isolated PBMCs, or as DNA extracted from either sample type. TCRbeta CDR3 regions were amplified from genomic DNA by means of the immunoSEQ Assay, a bias-controlled multiplex PCR. The study's processing was this. The number of nucleated cells in each sample was estimated by amplification of reference gene primers within the assay. Sequence reads were collapsed and filtered to measure the absolute abundance of every unique TCRbeta CDR3 rearrangement. Productive Simpson clonality was computed per sample as the square root of Simpson's diversity index over productive rearrangements. Drawn from immuneACCESS, this table holds only the in-frame rearrangements with V and J called that TCRdb kept. Clones are partly lost; checked studies trace under half to an unresolved V gene and leave the rest unexplained. That table supplies the V and J calls and clone size; D and trimming were determined from the DNA. The sample table contains around 85,000 clones; only one count was recorded for about 82% of them. The ten top clones hold approximately 8% of the sample.

Sequenced sample: peripheral blood. The sequence was obtained from a man aged 50-60 years with active COVID-19.

The sequenced DNA is TGTGCCAGCAGTTACTCGGGGCAGTACTATGGCTACACCTTC. It encodes CASSYSGQYYGYTF. The chain links TRBV6-5 with TRBJ1-2; a tentative D call is TRBD1 (5 bases match). Reading from cysteine to phenylalanine, the CDR3 counts 14 amino acids. The sequence is cut down to CDR3 DNA, 42 bases in frame from base 1. Taken from the germline V gene, the CDR1 and CDR2 loops are MNHEY and SVGAGI. Trimming takes 0 bases from V and 3 bases from J, and the germline ends sit 8 bases apart.